This TCR beta chain was observed in a study of OX40 agonist ivuxolimab in advanced cancers. Across the whole study: At about 81% male, the cohort had a mean age of approximately 64 years, ranging from about 23 to 79. The study reported partial responses in three patients: one hepatocellular carcinoma, two cutaneous melanoma.

CDR1 is LGHNA, CDR2 YNFKEQ, per germline. V lost 2 bases to trimming and J lost 4 bases, with 14 bases between them. The length of the CDR3 is 16 residues. Measured with immunoSEQ multiplex PCR; TCRdb has only the in-frame clones, and not every one. The sample shows 20,000 or so clones, about 92% of them seen only once. The chain recombines TRBV4-2 with TRBJ2-2; D not resolved. The specimen was CD4+ or CD8+ T cells sorted from blood, collected in a trial of the OX40 agonist ivuxolimab. The sequence came from an adult with an advanced solid tumor such as melanoma, head and neck, liver or kidney cancer. This CDR3 is CASSQNSRAPTGELFF. As DNA, the CDR3 is TGTGCCAGCAGCCAAAATAGCAGAGCTCCCACCGGGGAGCTGTTTTTT.